These 5 T cell receptor beta chains originate from one sample sequenced in a study of blood T cell repertoires in COVID-19. This table comes from immunoSEQ multiplex PCR, and its TCRdb copy is limited to in-frame clones, with some not included. Among roughly 250,000 clones, about 93% were seen once, and the ten largest hold over 1.5%. What was sequenced was PBMCs or T cells enriched from blood (not recorded which). Source of these receptors: a woman aged 18 to 35 who had recovered from COVID-19.

The chain combines TRBV27 with TRBJ1-4, with D perhaps TRBD1 (5 bases). The germline V and J ends were trimmed by 6 bases and 8 bases, with 25 bases remaining between them. The length of the CDR3 is 17 residues. Germline lookup yields CDR1 MNHEY and CDR2 SMNVEV (reference sequence). For the CDR3, the DNA is TGTGCCAGCAGCCCCCCCGATTCTCAGGGAAATATGGAAAAACTGTTTTTT. Encoded protein: CASSPPDSQGNMEKLFF. Looking up the rest from reference TRBV27 and TRBJ1-4 gives the full variable domain: EAQVTQNPRYLITVTGKKLTVTCSQNMNHEYMSWYRQDPGLGLRQIYYSMNVEVTDKGDVPEGYKVSRKEKRNFPLILESPSPNQTSLYFCASSPPDSQGNMEKLFFGSGTQLSVL.

In DNA form, the CDR3 reads TGCAGCGCCTTACGACAGGGGATAGAAGCTTTCTTT. This sequence encodes CSALRQGIEAFF. The rearrangement uses TRBV29-1 and TRBJ1-1, with 8 bases lining up with TRBD1. The CDR3 loop spans 12 amino acids. Germline CDR1 is SQVTM and CDR2 is ANQGSEA. Trimming removed 7 bases from V and 8 bases from J; junction bases left unmatched: 9.

The chain joins TRBV7-2 to TRBJ1-1; 7 bases fit TRBD1. After removal of 5 bases from V and 4 bases from J, the junction contained 10 bases not matched to a gene. Germline values: CDR1 SGHTA, CDR2 FQGNSA. This CDR3 is 15 amino acids long. The CDR3 nucleotides are TGTGCCAGCAGCCCAGAATACAGGGGAGGCACTGAAGCTTTCTTT. This sequence encodes CASSPEYRGGTEAFF. The whole variable domain, remainder taken from reference TRBV7-2 and TRBJ1-1, is GAGVSQSPSNKVTEKGKDVELRCDPISGHTALYWYRQSLGQGLEFLIYFQGNSAPDKSGLPSDRFSAERTGGSVSTLTIQRTQQEDSAVYLCASSPEYRGGTEAFFGQGTRLTVV.

The chain uses TRBV2 and TRBJ2-1; D unresolved. Deletions cut 2 bases from V and 9 bases from J, with 11 bases between. The germline V gene encodes CDR1 SNHLY and CDR2 FYNNEI. The CDR3 is made up of 13 amino acids. CDR3 DNA sequence: TGTGCCAGCAGTGAATTCCCCACAGTTGAGCAGTTCTTC. Its translation: CASSEFPTVEQFF.

The CDR3 nucleotides read TGTGCCAGCAGCGCAAGCCAGGGCTCTGGAAACACCATATATTTT. Residues: CASSASQGSGNTIYF. V and J are TRBV11-2 and TRBJ1-3, with a possible D match to TRBD1 (5 bases). The CDR3 runs 15 residues. The V gene lost 5 bases and the J gene lost 0 bases, with 11 bases spanning the gap. Germline-derived CDR1 and CDR2 are SGHAT and FQNNGV.